This T cell receptor (beta chain) comes out of a study of blood T cell repertoires in COVID-19. Authors' methods: Amplification of reference gene primers was used by the study to estimate nucleated cell counts. Clones were sequenced by immunoSEQ multiplex PCR, and TCRdb holds only the in-frame ones, with some missing. That table furnishes V, J and clone size, whereas the DNA furnished D and trimming. The data hold 150,000 to 200,000 clones, with around 84% observed a single time. Trimming left V 0 bases short and J 4 bases short, with 10 bases between. This CDR3 contains 15 residues. This TCR came from a human donor with acute or convalescent COVID-19. The donor label of this sample is uncertain. What was sequenced was peripheral blood. This sequence joins TRBV5-7 and TRBJ1-4; tentative D call: TRBD1 (5 bases). TRBV5-7 is given ORF status, its function remaining uncertain. CDR3 protein: CASSLAGGYNEKLFF. In DNA, the CDR3 is TGTGCCAGCAGCTTGGCCGGGGGATATAATGAAAAACTGTTTTTT.